This record covers a single TCR beta chain. The germline V gene has CDR1 SGHRS and CDR2 YFSETQ. CDR3 length equals 16 residues. Trimming took 0 bases from V and 1 from J; bases not matched to a gene: 3. The record originates from a study of blood T cell repertoires in COVID-19. Study information: Researchers got acute and convalescent COVID-19 samples from the United States, Italy and Spain. The analysed material was cDNA or gDNA that came from T cells, B-cell-depleted T cells, or PBMCs.

Per the study methods: Reference gene primer amplification yielded estimated nucleated cell counts. Data came from immunoSEQ multiplex PCR; TCRdb stores just in-frame clones and leaves some out. V and J calls plus clone size are reproduced from that table; the DNA served to infer D and trimming. The sample lists around 100,000 clones, roughly 79% occurring once. V is TRBV5-1 and J is TRBJ2-3; TRBD2 matches 9 bases. The sequence was collected from a man aged 70 or older with active or convalescent COVID-19. The sequencing sample was made of peripheral blood. The CDR3 reads CASSLEASGGTDTQYF. CDR3 DNA: TGCGCCAGCAGCTTGGAGGCTAGCGGGGGCACAGATACGCAGTATTTT.